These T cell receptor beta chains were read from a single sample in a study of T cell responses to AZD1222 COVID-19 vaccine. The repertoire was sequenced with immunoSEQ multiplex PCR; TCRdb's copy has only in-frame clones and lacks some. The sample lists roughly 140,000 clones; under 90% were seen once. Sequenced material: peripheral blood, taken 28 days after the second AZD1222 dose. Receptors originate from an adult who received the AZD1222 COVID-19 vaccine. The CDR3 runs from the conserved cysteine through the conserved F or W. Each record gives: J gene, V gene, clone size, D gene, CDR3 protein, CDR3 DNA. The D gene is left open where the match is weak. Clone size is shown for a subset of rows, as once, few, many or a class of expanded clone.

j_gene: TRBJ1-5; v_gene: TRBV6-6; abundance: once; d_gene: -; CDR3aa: CASSRWTDNNQPQHF; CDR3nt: TGTGCCAGCAGTCGATGGACAGACAACAATCAGCCCCAGCATTTT
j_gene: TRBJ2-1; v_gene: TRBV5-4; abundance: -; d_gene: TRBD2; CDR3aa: CASGPGLAGGENEQFF; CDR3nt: TGTGCCAGCGGGCCGGGACTAGCGGGGGGGGAGAATGAGCAGTTCTTC
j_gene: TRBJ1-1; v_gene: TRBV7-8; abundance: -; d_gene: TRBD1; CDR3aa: CASSLAFGTVKNTEAFF; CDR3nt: TGTGCCAGCAGCTTAGCGTTTGGGACAGTCAAGAACACTGAAGCTTTCTTT
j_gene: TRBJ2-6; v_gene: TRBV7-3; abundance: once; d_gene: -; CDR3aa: CASTPGRTISGANVLTF; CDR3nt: TGTGCCAGCACCCCGGGACGTACGATCTCTGGGGCCAACGTCCTGACTTTC
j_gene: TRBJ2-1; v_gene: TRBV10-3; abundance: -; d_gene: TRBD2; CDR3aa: CAILAGEGYNEQFF; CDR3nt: TGTGCCATCTTGGCGGGAGAAGGGTACAATGAGCAGTTCTTC
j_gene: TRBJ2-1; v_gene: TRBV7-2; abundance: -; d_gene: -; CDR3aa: CASSLMIGQYNEQFF; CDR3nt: TGTGCCAGCAGCTTAATGATTGGACAGTACAATGAGCAGTTCTTC
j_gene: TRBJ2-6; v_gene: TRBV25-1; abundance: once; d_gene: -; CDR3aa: CASSEYGANVLTF; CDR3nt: TGTGCCAGCAGTGAGTATGGGGCCAACGTCCTGACTTTC
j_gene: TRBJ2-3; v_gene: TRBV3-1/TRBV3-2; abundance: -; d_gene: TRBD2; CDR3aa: CASSQTSGGANTQYF; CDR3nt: TGTGCCAGCAGCCAAACTAGCGGGGGGGCAAATACGCAGTATTTT
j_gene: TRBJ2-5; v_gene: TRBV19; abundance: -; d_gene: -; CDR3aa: CATSAGGAGQETQYF; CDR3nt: TGTGCCACCTCAGCCGGAGGTGCCGGACAAGAGACCCAGTACTTC
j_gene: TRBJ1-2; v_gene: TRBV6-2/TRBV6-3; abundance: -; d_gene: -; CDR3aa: CASSFGGNYGYTF; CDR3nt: TGTGCCAGCAGCTTTGGGGGAAACTATGGCTACACCTTC
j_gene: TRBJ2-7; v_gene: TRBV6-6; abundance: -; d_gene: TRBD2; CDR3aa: CASSSYERDSYEQYF; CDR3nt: TGTGCCAGCAGTTCGTACGAGCGGGACTCCTACGAGCAGTACTTC
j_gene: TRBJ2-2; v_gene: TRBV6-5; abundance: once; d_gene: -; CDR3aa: CASTSSDYTGELFF; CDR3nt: TGTGCCAGCACATCCTCTGACTACACCGGGGAGCTGTTTTTT
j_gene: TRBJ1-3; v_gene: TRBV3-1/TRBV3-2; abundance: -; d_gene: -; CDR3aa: CASSQGTSKGNTIYF; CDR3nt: TGTGCCAGCAGCCAAGGGACATCGAAGGGAAACACCATATATTTT
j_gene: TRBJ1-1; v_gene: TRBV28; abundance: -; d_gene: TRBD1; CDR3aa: CASSTTGAENTEAFF; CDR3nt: TGTGCCAGCAGTACCACAGGGGCCGAGAACACTGAAGCTTTCTTT
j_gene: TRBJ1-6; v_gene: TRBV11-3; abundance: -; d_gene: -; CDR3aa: CASSFGDSGIRDNSPLHF; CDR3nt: TGTGCCAGCAGCTTTGGGGACTCCGGGATTCGGGATAATTCACCCCTCCACTTT
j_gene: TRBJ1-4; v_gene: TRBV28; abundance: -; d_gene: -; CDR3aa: CASRPGLINEKLFF; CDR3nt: TGTGCCAGCAGGCCGGGACTGATTAATGAAAAACTGTTTTTT
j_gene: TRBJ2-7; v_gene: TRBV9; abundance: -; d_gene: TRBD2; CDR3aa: CASSVHHRGDDEQYF; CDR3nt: TGTGCCAGCAGCGTACACCACCGGGGGGACGACGAGCAGTACTTC
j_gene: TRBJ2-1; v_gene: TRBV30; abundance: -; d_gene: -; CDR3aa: CAWSDLIGGAYGEQFF; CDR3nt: TGTGCCTGGAGTGATCTTATTGGGGGGGCCTACGGTGAGCAGTTCTTC
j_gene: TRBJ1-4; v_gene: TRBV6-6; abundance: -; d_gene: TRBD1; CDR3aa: CASSPRDRVDKLFF; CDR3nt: TGTGCCAGCAGTCCCCGGGACAGGGTAGATAAACTGTTTTTT
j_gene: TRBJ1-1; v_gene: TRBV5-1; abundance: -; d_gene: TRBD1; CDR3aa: CASSTGGASTEAFF; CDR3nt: TGCGCCAGCAGTACAGGGGGCGCGAGCACTGAAGCTTTCTTT
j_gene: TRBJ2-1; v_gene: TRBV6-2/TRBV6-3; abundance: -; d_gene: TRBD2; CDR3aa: CASSPGLVGDEQFF; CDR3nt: TGTGCCAGCAGTCCAGGACTAGTCGGCGATGAGCAGTTCTTC
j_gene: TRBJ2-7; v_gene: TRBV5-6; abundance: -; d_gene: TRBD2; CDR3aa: CASSLLRLAGGVYEQYF; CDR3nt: TGTGCCAGCAGCTTACTTAGGTTAGCGGGAGGAGTATACGAGCAGTACTTC
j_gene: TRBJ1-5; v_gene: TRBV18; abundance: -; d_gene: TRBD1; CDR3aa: CASSVDRGDNQPQHF; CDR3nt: TGTGCCAGCTCAGTCGACAGGGGCGACAATCAGCCCCAGCATTTT
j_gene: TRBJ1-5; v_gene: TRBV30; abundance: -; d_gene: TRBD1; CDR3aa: CAWSQGTGNQPQHF; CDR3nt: TGTGCCTGGAGCCAAGGGACAGGAAATCAGCCCCAGCATTTT
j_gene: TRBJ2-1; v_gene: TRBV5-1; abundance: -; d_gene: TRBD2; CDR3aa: CASGTSGGYNEQFF; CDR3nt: TGCGCCAGCGGGACTAGCGGGGGGTACAATGAGCAGTTCTTC
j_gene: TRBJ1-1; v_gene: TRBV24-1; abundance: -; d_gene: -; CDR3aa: CATSAEGTGNTEAFF; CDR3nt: TGTGCCACCAGTGCCGAAGGGACGGGGAACACTGAAGCTTTCTTT
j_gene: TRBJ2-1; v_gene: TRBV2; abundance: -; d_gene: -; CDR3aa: CASTSWSAVGQFF; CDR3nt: TGTGCCAGCACCTCCTGGTCGGCAGTGGGGCAGTTCTTC
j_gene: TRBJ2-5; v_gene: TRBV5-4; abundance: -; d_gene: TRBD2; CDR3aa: CASSLTSGRRETQYF; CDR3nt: TGTGCCAGCAGCTTAACTAGCGGGAGGAGGGAGACCCAGTACTTC
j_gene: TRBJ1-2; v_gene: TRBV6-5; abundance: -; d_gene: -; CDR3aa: CASSRQDGAYGYTF; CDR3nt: TGTGCCAGCAGTCGACAGGATGGCGCCTATGGCTACACCTTC
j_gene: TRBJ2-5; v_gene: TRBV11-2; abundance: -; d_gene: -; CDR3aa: CASSLVGRGFEETQYF; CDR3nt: TGTGCCAGCAGCTTAGTGGGTAGGGGGTTTGAGGAGACCCAGTACTTC
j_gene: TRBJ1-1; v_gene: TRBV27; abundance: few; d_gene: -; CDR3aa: CASSLSRGNTEAFF; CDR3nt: TGTGCCAGCAGTTTATCGCGGGGGAACACTGAAGCTTTCTTT
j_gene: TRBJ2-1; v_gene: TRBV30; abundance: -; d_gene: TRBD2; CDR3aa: CAWTSGSGEYNEQFF; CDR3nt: TGTGCTTGGACTAGCGGGAGTGGGGAATACAATGAGCAGTTCTTC
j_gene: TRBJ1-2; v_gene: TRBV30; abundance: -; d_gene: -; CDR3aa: CAWRPPGLGYYGYTF; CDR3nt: TGTGCCTGGAGGCCCCCGGGGTTGGGATACTATGGCTACACCTTC
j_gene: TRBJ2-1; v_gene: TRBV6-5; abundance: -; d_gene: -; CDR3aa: CASSYQGYNEQFF; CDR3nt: TGTGCCAGCAGTTACCAGGGCTACAATGAGCAGTTCTTC
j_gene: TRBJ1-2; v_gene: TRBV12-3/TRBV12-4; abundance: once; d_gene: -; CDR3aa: CASSAGSKYGYTF; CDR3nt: TGTGCCAGCAGCGCCGGGTCCAAGTATGGCTACACCTTC
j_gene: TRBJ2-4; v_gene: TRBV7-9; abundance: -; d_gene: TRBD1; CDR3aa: CASSSGQPLTKNIQYF; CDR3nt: TGTGCCAGCAGCTCGGGACAGCCGTTGACCAAAAACATTCAGTACTTC
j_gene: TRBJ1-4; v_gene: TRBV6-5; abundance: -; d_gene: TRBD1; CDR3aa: CATFDRGLGEKLFF; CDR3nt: TGTGCCACCTTCGACAGGGGCTTGGGTGAAAAACTGTTTTTT
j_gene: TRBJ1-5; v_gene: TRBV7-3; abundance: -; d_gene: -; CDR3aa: CASSFLGQLNQPQHF; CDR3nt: TGTGCCAGCAGCTTCCTCGGACAGTTAAATCAGCCCCAGCATTTT
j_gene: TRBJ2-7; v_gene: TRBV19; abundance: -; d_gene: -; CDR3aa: CASNSGRTGYEQYF; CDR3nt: TGTGCCAGTAACTCCGGCAGAACTGGGTACGAGCAGTACTTC
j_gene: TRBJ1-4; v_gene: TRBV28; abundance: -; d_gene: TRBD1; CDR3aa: CASSFSHMGQLNEKLFF; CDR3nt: TGTGCCAGCAGTTTTTCGCATATGGGACAGCTTAATGAAAAACTGTTTTTT
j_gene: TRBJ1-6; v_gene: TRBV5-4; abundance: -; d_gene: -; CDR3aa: CASSRPAGTGNSPLHF; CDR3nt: TGTGCCAGCAGCCGACCAGCCGGGACTGGGAATTCACCCCTCCACTTT
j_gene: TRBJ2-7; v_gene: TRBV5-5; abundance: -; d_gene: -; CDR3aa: CASSLLKLEQYF; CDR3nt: TGTGCCAGCAGCTTACTGAAGCTGGAGCAGTACTTC
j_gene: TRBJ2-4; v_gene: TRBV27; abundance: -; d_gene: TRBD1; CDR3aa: CASSSRQGSKNIQYF; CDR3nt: TGTGCCAGCAGTTCCCGACAGGGTTCCAAAAACATTCAGTACTTC
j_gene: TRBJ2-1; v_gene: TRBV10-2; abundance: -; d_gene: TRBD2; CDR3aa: CASSASGLAAFEQFF; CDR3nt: TGCGCCAGCAGTGCTTCAGGACTAGCGGCTTTCGAGCAGTTCTTC
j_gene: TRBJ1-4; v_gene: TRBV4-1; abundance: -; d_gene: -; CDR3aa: CASSQDLAGGGEKLFF; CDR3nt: TGCGCCAGCAGCCAAGATCTGGCCGGGGGGGGAGAAAAACTGTTTTTT
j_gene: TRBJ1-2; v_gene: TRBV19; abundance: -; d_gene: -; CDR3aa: CASTLDRNYGYTF; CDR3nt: TGTGCCAGTACCCTCGACAGGAACTATGGCTACACCTTC
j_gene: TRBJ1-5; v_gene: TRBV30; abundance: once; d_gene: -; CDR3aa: CAWTSQGDNQPQHF; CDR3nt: TGTGCCTGGACCTCACAGGGTGACAATCAGCCCCAGCATTTT
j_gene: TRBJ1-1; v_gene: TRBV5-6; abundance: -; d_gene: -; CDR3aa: CASSRDGGLNTEAFF; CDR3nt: TGTGCCAGCAGTAGGGACGGAGGTTTGAACACTGAAGCTTTCTTT
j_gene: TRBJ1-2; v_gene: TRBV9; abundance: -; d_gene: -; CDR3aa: CASSPRRGGSGYTF; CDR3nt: TGTGCCAGCAGCCCTCGAAGAGGGGGAAGCGGCTACACCTTC
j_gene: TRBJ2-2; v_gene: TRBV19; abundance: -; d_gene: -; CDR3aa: CATRGIPSNTGELFF; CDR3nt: TGTGCCACCCGCGGGATTCCATCGAACACCGGGGAGCTGTTTTTT
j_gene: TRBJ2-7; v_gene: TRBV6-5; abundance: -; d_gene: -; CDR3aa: CASAAGPEQYF; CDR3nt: TGTGCCAGCGCCGCAGGTCCCGAGCAGTACTTC
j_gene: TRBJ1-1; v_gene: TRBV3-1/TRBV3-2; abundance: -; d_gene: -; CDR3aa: CASSQARTDEAFF; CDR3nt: TGTGCCAGCAGCCAAGCCAGGACAGATGAAGCTTTCTTT
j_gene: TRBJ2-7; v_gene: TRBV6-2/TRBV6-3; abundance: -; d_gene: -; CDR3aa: CASSYVPTAPLTIF; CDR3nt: TGTGCCAGCAGTTACGTACCGACAGCGCCGCTCACTATCTTC
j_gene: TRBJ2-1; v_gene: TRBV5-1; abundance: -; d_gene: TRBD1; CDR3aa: CASNTGGVTGNEQFF; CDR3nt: TGCGCCAGCAACACAGGGGGAGTAACCGGTAATGAGCAGTTCTTC
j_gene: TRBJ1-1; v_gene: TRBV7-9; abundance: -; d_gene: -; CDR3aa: CASSPPVISEAFF; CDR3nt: TGTGCCAGCAGCCCGCCCGTAATTTCTGAAGCTTTCTTT
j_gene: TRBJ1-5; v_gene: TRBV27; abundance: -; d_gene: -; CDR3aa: CASLLTVNSNQPQHF; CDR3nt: TGTGCCAGCCTCCTGACAGTAAATAGCAATCAGCCCCAGCATTTT
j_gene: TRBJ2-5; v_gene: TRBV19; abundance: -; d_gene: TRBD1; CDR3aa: CASSADRGRETQYF; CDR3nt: TGTGCCAGTAGTGCGGACAGGGGACGCGAGACCCAGTACTTC
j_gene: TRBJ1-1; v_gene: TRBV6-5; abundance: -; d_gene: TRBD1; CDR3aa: CASSTRQGVTEAFF; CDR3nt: TGTGCCAGCAGTACTAGACAGGGGGTCACTGAAGCTTTCTTT